This T cell receptor beta chain was recorded in a study of T cells in Graves' hyperthyroidism and ophthalmopathy. Study results and limitations: In blood, most of the thyroid clonotypes expanded above 0.001 were also present.

Amplification targeted TCR beta CDR3 regions from RNA transcripts. First-round RT-PCR with HTBI primers amplified the TCR CDR3 region. Via MiXCR, TCRdb re-called the multiplex PCR reads, giving one row per CDR3 protein. The data show roughly 200,000 distinct CDR3 sequences, around a sixth seen once. Patients aged 18 to 65 had newly diagnosed hyperthyroidism that had lasted under 2 months. Lactation, pregnancy, other autoimmune disease or uncontrolled infection excluded patients. A few counts support this clonotype. Its antigen is not known. This TCR was sampled from a woman between 50 and 59 years old with Graves' hyperthyroidism. Sequencing was carried out using blood.

The CDR3 reads CASSQILGLRVHNEQFF. CDR3 bases: TGTGCCAGCAGTCAGATCCTGGGACTTCGGGTCCACAATGAGCAGTTCTTC. The chain has TRBV12-3 or TRBV12-4 and TRBJ2-1, with D possibly being TRBD2 (6 bases). The CDR3 length is 17 residues. V was clipped by 5 bases and J by 5 bases, with 22 bases between them.